The 14 T cell receptor beta chains below were found in one sample sequenced in a study of cytomegalovirus exposure and HLA in healthy donors (dated by TCRdb to 2016 to 2017). The library was produced with the immunoSEQ multiplex PCR assay. For the multiplex PCR, a mixture combining 60 forward primers for TCR Vbeta segments and 13 reverse primers for TCR Jbeta segments was used. TCRdb took this table from immuneACCESS and kept in-frame rearrangements with V and J called. Such tables lack part of the clones; where checked against another copy, unresolved V genes explain under half of the gap, and the rest is unexplained. A total of approximately 200,000 clones appear in this sample, roughly four fifths of them only once. Clones ranked in the top ten supply around 1.9% of the sample. The sequenced material came from PBMCs. The receptors were sampled from a man aged 25-45 years in good health and CMV-seronegative.

This chain connects TRBV9 to TRBJ1-1; D unclear. The V end was cut by 3 bases, the J end by 0 bases, with 15 bases between. The length of the CDR3 is 16 residues. CDR1 is SGDLS and CDR2 is YYNGEE in the germline V gene. The CDR3 nucleotides are TGTGCCAGCAGCGCCACAAGCGGGGAGATGAACACTGAAGCTTTCTTT. Protein sequence: CASSATSGEMNTEAFF.

This chain uses TRBV29-1 with TRBJ2-5; TRBD1 agrees at 9 bases. The CDR3 extends over 13 amino acids. J was trimmed by 5 bases and V by 8 bases; bases with no gene match: 9. Germline CDR1 SQVTM, CDR2 ANQGSEA. DNA of the CDR3: TGCAGCACTAGGACAGGGGTCGGGGAGACCCAGTACTTC. Amino acid sequence: CSTRTGVGETQYF.

The gene calls are TRBV11-2 and TRBJ2-7; no clear D gene. Germline V gives CDR1 SGHAT, CDR2 FQNNGV. The CDR3 sequence is 15 residues long. Trimming left V 3 bases short and J 4 bases short, with 16 bases between. The CDR3 is CASSFPGRPPYEQYF. CDR3 sequence (DNA): TGTGCCAGCAGCTTCCCAGGCAGGCCCCCGTACGAGCAGTACTTC.

Points on this clone: Additional DNA sequences in this sample encode the identical CDR3. CDR3: CASHTGNTEAFF. For the CDR3, the DNA is TGTGCCAGCCACACAGGGAACACTGAAGCTTTCTTT. The rearrangement joins TRBV19 to TRBJ1-1; possibly TRBD1 for D (5 bases). V dropped 9 bases and J dropped 1 base, with 9 bases sitting between them. This CDR3 spans 12 amino acids. Germline values: CDR1 LNHDA, CDR2 SQIVND (reference sequence).

The chain has TRBV2 and TRBJ1-5, with no clear D. The germline V gene encodes CDR1 SNHLY and CDR2 FYNNEI. This CDR3 contains 14 residues. V lost 1 base to trimming and J lost 5 bases, with 9 bases between them. The CDR3 DNA reads TGTGCCAGCAGTGAAGATACGGACTATCAGCCCCAGCATTTT. Protein: CASSEDTDYQPQHF.

The chain recombines TRBV6-6 with TRBJ1-5, with D perhaps matching TRBD1 (6 bases). V was shortened by 2 bases and J by 9 bases, with 14 bases between the two germline ends. This CDR3 contains 14 residues. Per the germline V gene, CDR1 is MNHNY and CDR2 is SVGAGI (reference sequence). CDR3 bases: TGTGCCAGCAGTTACGGGGGGGCCGTAGGGCCCCAGCATTTT. Translation gives CASSYGGAVGPQHF.

This chain joins TRBV10-3 and TRBJ2-3, with D maybe TRBD1 (6 bases). The CDR3 has 15 residues. With 4 bases removed from V and 2 bases from J, the gap between germline ends came to 13 bases. CDR1 ENHRY and CDR2 SYGVKD come from the germline V gene. The CDR3 loop reads CAISGQGTYTDTQYF. The CDR3 DNA follows: TGTGCCATCAGTGGGCAGGGGACATACACAGATACGCAGTATTTT.

The genes are TRBV5-4 and TRBJ2-5; 12 bases line up with TRBD2. The CDR3 is 17 residues long. Trimming removed 0 bases from V and 4 bases from J; junction bases left unmatched: 7. Germline V gives CDR1 SGHNT, CDR2 YYREEE (reference sequence). CDR3 loop: CASSLVASGGAGETQYF. In nucleotides, the CDR3 is TGTGCCAGCAGCTTGGTTGCTAGCGGGGGGGCGGGAGAGACCCAGTACTTC.

This clone occurred a few times. CDR3 in DNA: TGTGCCACCAGCAGAGACGCGAAGTCAGAGACCCAGTACTTC. As protein: CATSRDAKSETQYF. The V call is TRBV15, the J call TRBJ2-5; D remains unclear. The CDR3 loop spans 14 amino acids. Germline CDR1 LNHNV, CDR2 YYDKDF (reference sequence). Trimming pared 0 bases from V and 4 bases from J, leaving 9 bases between. Full variable domain (rest looked up from reference TRBV15 and TRBJ2-5): DAMVIQNPRYQVTQFGKPVTLSCSQTLNHNVMYWYQQKSSQAPKLLFHYYDKDFNNEADTPDNFQSRRPNTSFCFLDIRSPGLGDTAMYLCATSRDAKSETQYFGPGTRLLVL.

The rearrangement links TRBV9 to TRBJ2-3; D gene unclear. In germline, CDR1 is SGDLS, CDR2 YYNGEE. V dropped 3 bases and J dropped 2 bases, with 13 bases sitting between them. The CDR3 runs 15 residues. The CDR3 reads CASSAHVGSTDTQYF. The CDR3 coding sequence is TGTGCCAGCAGCGCCCATGTGGGCTCCACAGATACGCAGTATTTT.

This chain uses TRBV25-1 with TRBJ2-1, with a tentative D call TRBD2 (6 bases). This CDR3 region has 17 residues. Germline V gene data show CDR1 as MGHDK and CDR2 as SYGVNS. V gave up 3 bases and J gave up 3 bases, with 18 bases separating them. CDR3: CASSDTTGGGFYNEQFF. The CDR3 DNA reads TGTGCCAGCAGTGATACGACCGGTGGGGGGTTCTACAATGAGCAGTTCTTC. Using reference TRBV25-1 and TRBJ2-1 for the parts outside the CDR3, the full variable domain is EADIYQTPRYLVIGTGKKITLECSQTMGHDKMYWYQQDPGMELHLIHYSYGVNSTEKGDLSSESTVSRIRTEHFPLTLESARPSHTSQYLCASSDTTGGGFYNEQFFGPGTRLTVL.

V is TRBV27 and J is TRBJ2-7; TRBD1 is a possible D gene (6 bases). CDR3 length: 12 amino acids. Germline CDR1 MNHEY, CDR2 SMNVEV (reference sequence). Trimming shortened V by 5 bases and J by 8 bases, and 13 bases separated the two germline ends. CDR3 residues: CASSPDSRKQYF. The CDR3, as DNA: TGTGCCAGCAGTCCGGACAGTCGGAAGCAGTACTTC.

V usage is TRBV2 and J usage is TRBJ2-5; 8 bases fit TRBD2. The germline CDR1 and CDR2 sequences are SNHLY and FYNNEI. J was trimmed by 4 bases and V by 8 bases; bases with no gene match: 6. The CDR3 covers 13 residues. This CDR3 is CASELAGGETQYF. As DNA, the CDR3 is TGTGCCAGCGAGCTAGCGGGTGGAGAGACCCAGTACTTC.

This clone was seen only once. This sequence joins TRBV5-1 and TRBJ1-1; no definite D call. The CDR3 spans 14 residues. The germline V gene has CDR1 SGHRS and CDR2 YFSETQ. V lost 0 bases and J 4 bases, leaving 10 bases between the germline ends. CDR3 region: CASSLEAGGTEAFF. CDR3 DNA: TGCGCCAGCAGCTTGGAGGCGGGAGGCACTGAAGCTTTCTTT.